The table lists the clone carrying this TCR beta chain with a few counts. What it binds is unknown. From germline, CDR1 is MDHEN and CDR2 SYDVKM. The CDR3 sequence is 15 residues long. V dropped 7 bases and J dropped 4 bases, with 17 bases sitting between them. The data are from a study of vaccination and CD4 T cells after COVID-19. With the Oncomine TCR Beta short-read assay, DNA from cultured CD4+ T cells was sequenced. TCRdb processed the PCR reads anew with MiXCR; each CDR3 protein has one entry. This table holds about 26,000 distinct CDR3 sequences, about 40% found once. Sample treatment: approximately nine-day PBMC culture with coronavirus spike peptide pools or control peptides (ViraFEST assay). Points from the study as a whole: Vaccine-specific clones in convalescent patients were spike mono-reactive in 304 of 307 cases.

The TCR originated in a human donor who had recovered from COVID-19. The rearrangement joins TRBV28 to TRBJ1-3; tentatively, D is TRBD1 (6 bases). Sequencing was performed on CD4+ T cells from blood, cultured in vitro. The DNA of the CDR3 is TGTGCCAGCAACCAACAGGGTGGGGTCGGAAACACCATATATTTT. This encodes CASNQQGGVGNTIYF.